The clone carrying this T cell receptor (beta chain) was seen only a few times. Its cognate antigen is unknown. These data originate in a study of PD-1 blockade in classical Hodgkin lymphoma. The overall study: Treatment was intravenous nivolumab, 3 mg/kg every 2 weeks, until progression.

Study results and limitations: Whereas CD4+ TCR diversity had risen significantly by C4D1, CD8+ TCR diversity had not. The origin of the repertoire differences remains undefined, with disease activity or prior therapy as possible causes.

This CDR3 has 14 amino acids. Germline V lookup: CDR1 SNHLY, CDR2 FYNNEI. With V trimmed by 6 bases and J by 5 bases, 9 bases remained unmatched. TCRdb keeps only in-frame clones here, not all; method: immunoSEQ multiplex PCR. The sample consists of 12,000 or so clones, 80% of them appearing once. Autologous stem cell transplantation was followed by relapse in every patient, and brentuximab vedotin exposure varied. Patients showed best responses of complete response, partial response or progressive disease. The sequence was obtained from a human donor with classical Hodgkin lymphoma. The rearrangement links TRBV2 to TRBJ1-2; 7 bases agree with TRBD1. The input for sequencing was peripheral blood mononuclear cells (PBMCs), taken at baseline. CDR3 nucleotides: TGTGCCAGCAGGGGGAGCCAGGGGGTTTATGGCTACACCTTC. It codes for CASRGSQGVYGYTF.